Listed below are T cell receptor beta chains from one sample, sequenced in a study of blood T cell repertoires in COVID-19. Generated by immunoSEQ multiplex PCR, the TCRdb table keeps only in-frame clones and is missing some. The data hold about 220,000 clones, with 80% to 85% observed a single time. The sequenced sample was peripheral blood. The receptors come from a human donor in a cohort sampled during active COVID-19. Each CDR3 is given with its conserved first and last residue. A D gene is named only where the DNA matches it firmly. Rows may omit the clone size; those that give it use once, few, many or a size class.

TRBV7-2	NA	TRBJ2-7	TRBD2	TGTGCCAGCAGCTCTAGGACTAGCGGGAGGCACGAGCAGTACTTC	CASSSRTSGRHEQYF
TRBV5-1	NA	TRBJ2-5	NA	TGCGCCAGCAGCTTGGACCTAGTCCAAGAGACCCAGTACTTC	CASSLDLVQETQYF
TRBV4-1	few	TRBJ1-3	NA	TGCGCCAGCAGCCAAGACAGGGTATCAGGAAACACCATATATTTT	CASSQDRVSGNTIYF
TRBV11-2	once	TRBJ2-7	TRBD1	TGTGCCAGCAGCTTACAATTTACCGACAGGGCCGAGCAGTACTTC	CASSLQFTDRAEQYF
TRBV27	NA	TRBJ1-1	TRBD1	TGTGCCAGCAGTTCGCAGGGGGGCACTGAAGCTTTCTTT	CASSSQGGTEAFF
TRBV6-2/TRBV6-3	few	TRBJ1-2	NA	TGTGCCAGCAGCAGGACAGAAAGAGATGGCTACACCTTC	CASSRTERDGYTF
TRBV3-1/TRBV3-2	NA	TRBJ1-5	NA	TGTGCCAGCAGCCCGCGGACAGTCAATCAGCCCCAGCATTTT	CASSPRTVNQPQHF
TRBV19	few	TRBJ2-6	NA	TGTGCCAGTAGTATAGGTGTGCGCTCTGGGGCCAACGTCCTGACTTTC	CASSIGVRSGANVLTF
TRBV3-1/TRBV3-2	NA	TRBJ1-5	TRBD1	TGTGCCAGCAGCCCCGGGACAGGGTTCAATCAGCCCCAGCATTTT	CASSPGTGFNQPQHF
TRBV19	once	TRBJ2-7	TRBD1	TGTGCCAGTAGTTCCTGGGGGGACAGGGGCCGTTACGAGCAGTACTTC	CASSSWGDRGRYEQYF
TRBV7-2	NA	TRBJ2-7	NA	TGTGCCAGCAGCACCCAGGGGTCTCGATACGAGCAGTACTTC	CASSTQGSRYEQYF
TRBV4-3	once	TRBJ1-1	NA	TGCGCCAGCAGCCAAGATAGGACATTGAACACTGAAGCTTTCTTT	CASSQDRTLNTEAFF
TRBV5-4	NA	TRBJ2-7	NA	TGTGCCAGCAGCTCAACAGGAGCTGCCTACGAGCAGTACTTC	CASSSTGAAYEQYF
TRBV14	NA	TRBJ2-1	NA	TGTGCCAGCAGCCAGGCCTTGCAATACAATGAGCAGTTCTTC	CASSQALQYNEQFF
TRBV18	NA	TRBJ1-1	NA	TGTGCCAGCTCACCAATTCAATCGGGGGGGAACACTGAAGCTTTCTTT	CASSPIQSGGNTEAFF
TRBV4-3	NA	TRBJ2-7	NA	TGCGCCAGCAGCCAAGGAGAGGGAAGGTACGAGCAGTACTTC	CASSQGEGRYEQYF
TRBV30	NA	TRBJ1-2	NA	TGTGCCTGGAGTCTCCTGCAGGCCTATGGCTACACCTTC	CAWSLLQAYGYTF
TRBV29-1	NA	TRBJ1-5	TRBD1	TGCAGCGTTATTACAGGGGGGGGACAGCCCCAGCATTTT	CSVITGGGQPQHF
TRBV19	once	TRBJ2-3	TRBD2	TGTGCCAGTAGTAGAACTAGCGGGGGGGTTCGCGGCACAGATACGCAGTATTTT	CASSRTSGGVRGTDTQYF
TRBV28	NA	TRBJ1-4	NA	TGTGCCAGCAGACTCGACACAACAGAAAAACTGTTTTTT	CASRLDTTEKLFF
TRBV19	NA	TRBJ2-7	TRBD1	TGTGCCAGTAGTCGGGACAGGGGGGACGAGCAGTACTTC	CASSRDRGDEQYF
TRBV18	NA	TRBJ2-7	TRBD1	TGTGCCAGCTCACACCGGGACAGGGGCACCTACGAGCAGTACTTC	CASSHRDRGTYEQYF
TRBV5-6	NA	TRBJ1-4	TRBD1	TGTGCCAGCAGCACCGGACAGGGGCGGAATGAAAAACTGTTTTTT	CASSTGQGRNEKLFF
TRBV28	NA	TRBJ2-3	NA	TGTGCCAGCAGTTTATCCAATCGACAGGACAGCACAGATACGCAGTATTTT	CASSLSNRQDSTDTQYF
TRBV19	NA	TRBJ2-3	TRBD1	TGTGCCAGTAGAAACCTAAGACAGGGGGCTAGCACAGATACGCAGTATTTT	CASRNLRQGASTDTQYF
TRBV5-4	NA	TRBJ1-1	NA	TGTGCCAGCAGCTTGGACAGTCTTGGTTCTGAAGCTTTCTTT	CASSLDSLGSEAFF
TRBV7-9	NA	TRBJ2-2	TRBD2	TGTGCCAGCAGCTTAGGATCTGGAGCGGGAGGAGTAAGGGAGCTGTTTTTT	CASSLGSGAGGVRELFF
TRBV28	NA	TRBJ2-7	NA	TGTGCCAGCTCCAGGACGGACTTCTCCTACGAGCAGTACTTC	CASSRTDFSYEQYF
TRBV19	NA	TRBJ2-7	TRBD1	TGTGCCAGTAGTGCCCCGGGACAGATGAAGGACCAGCAGTACTTC	CASSAPGQMKDQQYF
TRBV7-9	many	TRBJ2-3	NA	TGTGCCAGCAGCTCCACAGGTTCGGGCACAGATACGCAGTATTTT	CASSSTGSGTDTQYF
TRBV5-6	NA	TRBJ2-7	NA	TGTGCCAGCAGCTTGGCCGGACAGAGGATCGTCTACGAGCAGTACTTC	CASSLAGQRIVYEQYF
TRBV9	NA	TRBJ1-5	NA	TGTGCCAGCAGCGTAGCGGGGGAAACGCCCCAGCATTTT	CASSVAGETPQHF
TRBV27	NA	TRBJ1-1	NA	TGTGCCAGCAGTTTAACCCTCATCGGGAGCACTGAAGCTTTCTTT	CASSLTLIGSTEAFF
TRBV5-1	NA	TRBJ2-7	TRBD2	TGCGCCAGCAGCCCCGGGACTAGCGCGGTCGAGCAGTACTTC	CASSPGTSAVEQYF
TRBV5-4	NA	TRBJ1-1	NA	TGTGCCAGCAGCTTGGAACAGGGGAACACTGAAGCTTTCTTT	CASSLEQGNTEAFF
TRBV7-8	NA	TRBJ1-2	NA	TGTGCCAGCAGCCCGAGAGGGGGACGATACTATGGCTACACCTTC	CASSPRGGRYYGYTF
TRBV19	NA	TRBJ2-6	NA	TGTGCCAGTAGTATACCGGCGCGGGCCTCTGGGGCCAACGTCCTGACTTTC	CASSIPARASGANVLTF
TRBV4-3	NA	TRBJ2-5	NA	TGCGCCAGCAGCCAAGATGGGGCTGCACGGGAGACCCAGTACTTC	CASSQDGAARETQYF
TRBV6-2/TRBV6-3	few	TRBJ2-5	NA	TGTGCCAGCAGTTACCGTTTGGAGACCCAGTACTTC	CASSYRLETQYF
TRBV7-9	NA	TRBJ1-5	TRBD1	TGTGCCAGCAGCTTAAGTTTAGGCAGGGGGCATCAGCCCCAGCATTTT	CASSLSLGRGHQPQHF
TRBV28	NA	TRBJ1-2	NA	TGTGCCAGCAGTTTATTGGATAGCCATGGCTACACCTTC	CASSLLDSHGYTF
TRBV5-1	NA	TRBJ2-1	TRBD2	TGCGCCAGCAGCTCGGGACTAGGGAATGAGCAGTTCTTC	CASSSGLGNEQFF
TRBV7-8	NA	TRBJ1-5	NA	TGTGCCAGCAGCTTAGGGGGGCCAGGGTTCCGACAGCCCCAGCATTTT	CASSLGGPGFRQPQHF
TRBV19	NA	TRBJ2-1	TRBD2	TGTGCCAGTAGTATAGACGGCGGAGAACTAGCGGTCTACAATGAGCAGTTCTTC	CASSIDGGELAVYNEQFF
TRBV27	few	TRBJ2-1	TRBD2	TGTGCCAGCAGTCTCCTCGCTAGCGGGTACAATGAGCAGTTCTTC	CASSLLASGYNEQFF
TRBV5-1	NA	TRBJ1-4	TRBD1	TGCGCCAGCAGCTTGGCAGGGGGCGATGAAAAACTGTTTTTT	CASSLAGGDEKLFF